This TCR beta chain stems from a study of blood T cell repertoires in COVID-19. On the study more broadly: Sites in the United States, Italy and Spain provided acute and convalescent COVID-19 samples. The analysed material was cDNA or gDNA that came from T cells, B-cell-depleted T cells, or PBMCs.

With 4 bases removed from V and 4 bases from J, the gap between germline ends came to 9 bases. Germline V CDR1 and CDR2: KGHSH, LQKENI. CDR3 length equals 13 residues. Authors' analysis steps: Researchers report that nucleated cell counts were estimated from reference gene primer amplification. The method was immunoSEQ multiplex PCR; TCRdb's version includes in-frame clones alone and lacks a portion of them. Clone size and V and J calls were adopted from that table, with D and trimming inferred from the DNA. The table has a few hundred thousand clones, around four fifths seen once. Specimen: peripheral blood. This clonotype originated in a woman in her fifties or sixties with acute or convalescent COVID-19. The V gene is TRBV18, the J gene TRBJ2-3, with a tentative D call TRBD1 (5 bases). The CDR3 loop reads CASSREQADTQYF. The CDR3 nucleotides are TGTGCCAGCTCACGGGAACAGGCAGATACGCAGTATTTT.